Below, 28 T cell receptor beta chains from the same sample are listed, as sequenced in a study of cytomegalovirus exposure and HLA in healthy donors. The PCR contained 60 Vbeta and 13 Jbeta primers. Assay: immunoSEQ multiplex PCR; the TCRdb copy retains only in-frame clones and omits some. The table records approximately 170,000 clones, approximately 84% of them present only once. Input material: PBMCs. The receptors come from a woman aged 40 to 50 in good health and CMV-seropositive.

This sequence joins TRBV30 and TRBJ2-2; the D gene is possibly TRBD2 (5 bases). Germline V lookup: CDR1 GTSNPN, CDR2 SVGIG (reference sequence). Trimming shortened V by 4 bases and J by 7 bases, and 13 bases separated the two germline ends. This CDR3 comprises 13 residues. CDR3 region: CAWMPLALGELFF. In DNA form, the CDR3 reads TGTGCCTGGATGCCCCTAGCTCTCGGGGAGCTGTTTTTT.

The chain uses TRBV28 and TRBJ1-2, with D possibly TRBD1 on 5 matching bases. The CDR3 totals 13 residues. Germline V CDR1 and CDR2: MDHEN, SYDVKM. Trimming removed 6 bases at V and 4 bases at J, with 12 bases between. The CDR3 reads CASRLDSLYGYTF. CDR3 nucleotides: TGTGCCAGCAGGCTTGACAGTCTCTATGGCTACACCTTC.

This chain links TRBV25-1 with TRBJ2-1; D remains unclear. This CDR3 region has 13 residues. CDR1 is MGHDK and CDR2 is SYGVNS in the germline V gene. The germline V and J ends were trimmed by 7 bases and 6 bases, with 13 bases remaining between them. CDR3 DNA sequence: TGTGCCAGCACCCGTACAGTGGGCAATGAGCAGTTCTTC. As protein: CASTRTVGNEQFF.

V gene TRBV10-1 combines with J gene TRBJ2-3; no clear D. Germline V gene lookup returns CDR1 WNHNN and CDR2 SYGVQD (reference sequence). Trimming cost V 8 bases and J 0 bases, with 12 bases left between them. CDR3 size: 14 residues. CDR3 nucleotides: TGCGCCAGCCTTAATTCTTCTAGCACAGATACGCAGTATTTT. Translating gives CASLNSSSTDTQYF.

In regard to this clone: This CDR3 is also generated by other DNA sequences in the sample. The chain has TRBV6-6 and TRBJ1-1; D perhaps matches TRBD1 (5 bases). Germline V lookup: CDR1 MNHNY, CDR2 SVGAGI (reference sequence). This CDR3 region has 12 residues. Trimming removed 3 bases from V and 5 bases from J, with 7 bases in between. The CDR3 sequence: CASSYGGTEAFF. The CDR3 bases are TGTGCCAGCAGTTATGGGGGGACTGAAGCTTTCTTT.

V and J are TRBV6-6 and TRBJ1-2; 8 nucleotides align to TRBD1. Germline V gene data show CDR1 as MNHNY and CDR2 as SVGAGI (reference sequence). The V and J ends lost 2 bases and 7 bases, in that order; junction bases with no gene match: 3. CDR3 size: 13 residues. In DNA form, the CDR3 reads TGTGCCAGCAGTTACGACAGGGGTATTGGCTACACCTTC. It codes for CASSYDRGIGYTF.

The rearrangement uses TRBV4-1 and TRBJ2-5; 11 bases are a match to TRBD1. V was pared by 0 bases and J by 2 bases, with 8 bases of the junction left unmatched. Germline V lookup: CDR1 MGHRA, CDR2 YSYEKL. The length of the CDR3 is 18 residues. The CDR3 DNA is TGCGCCAGCAGCCAAGACTGGCTGGGACAGGGGGTTCAAGAGACCCAGTACTTC. Translating gives CASSQDWLGQGVQETQYF.

CDR3 sequence reads: CASSPTGAGGQETQYF. CDR3 in DNA: TGTGCCAGCAGCCCGACCGGGGCAGGGGGGCAAGAGACCCAGTACTTC. The rearrangement links TRBV7-9 to TRBJ2-5, with D perhaps matching TRBD1 (7 bases). V lost 5 bases and J 2 bases, leaving 18 bases between the germline ends. This CDR3 has 16 amino acids. Germline V CDR1 and CDR2: SEHNR, FQNEAQ (reference sequence).

V and J are TRBV6-5 and TRBJ1-1, with 7 bases that match TRBD1. The V gene end was trimmed by 6 bases and the J gene end by 3 bases; junction bases not matched to a gene: 7. Per germline, CDR1 MNHEY and CDR2 SVGAGI. CDR3 size: 14 residues. CDR3: CASRNRGSDTEAFF. The CDR3 DNA reads TGTGCCAGCAGAAACAGGGGATCGGACACTGAAGCTTTCTTT.

The V gene is TRBV19, the J gene TRBJ2-7, with 8 bases identical to TRBD1. The germline CDR1 and CDR2 sequences are LNHDA and SQIVND (reference sequence). The CDR3 covers 13 residues. Trimming removed 3 bases from V and 6 bases from J; junction bases left unmatched: 4. The CDR3 protein is CASSIYRGSEQYF. The CDR3, as DNA: TGTGCCAGTAGTATTTACAGGGGGAGCGAGCAGTACTTC.

J is TRBJ1-1 and V is TRBV19; TRBD1 aligns across 9 bases. The CDR3 is 13 residues long. V lost 5 bases to trimming and J lost 9 bases; unmatched junction nucleotides: 7. Germline V gene data show CDR1 as LNHDA and CDR2 as SQIVND (reference sequence). DNA of the CDR3: TGTGCCAGTAGTGTCGCTGGGACAGGGAAAGCTTTCTTT. Translated: CASSVAGTGKAFF.

This sequence joins TRBV7-2 and TRBJ1-2; the D is unclear. V was trimmed by 8 bases and J by 4 bases, leaving 8 bases between them. The CDR3 runs 11 residues. CDR1 and CDR2 (germline): SGHTA, FQGNSA. In nucleotides, the CDR3 is TGTGCCAGCCATTCAGGCTATGGCTACACCTTC. Translated, it gives CASHSGYGYTF. The whole variable domain, filled in from reference TRBV7-2 and TRBJ1-2, reads GAGVSQSPSNKVTEKGKDVELRCDPISGHTALYWYRQSLGQGLEFLIYFQGNSAPDKSGLPSDRFSAERTGGSVSTLTIQRTQQEDSAVYLCASHSGYGYTFGSGTRLTVV.

In this sample, this clone turned up once. V gene TRBV7-3 combines with J gene TRBJ2-3; possibly TRBD2 for D (6 bases). Germline CDR1 SGHTA, CDR2 FQGTGA. This CDR3 has 15 amino acids. Trimming cost V 2 bases and J 5 bases, with 14 bases left between them. Here the CDR3 reads CASSLRGGARDTQYF. The CDR3 nucleotides read TGTGCCAGCAGCTTACGAGGAGGGGCCCGAGATACGCAGTATTTT.

This chain links TRBV2 with TRBJ1-5; D possibly corresponds to TRBD1 (5 bases). The CDR3 has 16 amino acids. Germline V CDR1 and CDR2: SNHLY, FYNNEI. The germline V and J ends were trimmed by 1 base and 5 bases, with 15 bases remaining between them. CDR3 amino acids: CASSEGSFGGDQPQHF. The CDR3 region has the DNA TGTGCCAGCAGTGAAGGTTCGTTCGGAGGGGATCAGCCCCAGCATTTT.

The chain uses TRBV6-1 and TRBJ1-2; D gene uncertain. With 4 bases removed from V and 4 bases from J, the gap between germline ends came to 16 bases. Germline V CDR1 and CDR2: MNHNS, SASEGT. The CDR3 spans 15 residues. CDR3 protein: CASSVPTPGGYGYTF. CDR3 in DNA: TGTGCCAGCAGTGTGCCGACCCCGGGAGGCTATGGCTACACCTTC.

V gene TRBV19 combines with J gene TRBJ2-1, with no clear D. Germline V gives CDR1 LNHDA, CDR2 SQIVND (reference sequence). V shed 4 bases and J shed 7 bases, with 23 bases lying between them. This CDR3 has 17 amino acids. Here the CDR3 reads CASSTLWNLPGGNEQFF. The CDR3 region has the DNA TGTGCCAGTAGTACCCTCTGGAACCTCCCGGGTGGAAATGAGCAGTTCTTC. The variable domain in full, with the rest retrieved from reference TRBV19 and TRBJ2-1, is DGGITQSPKYLFRKEGQNVTLSCEQNLNHDAMYWYRQDPGQGLRLIYYSQIVNDFQKGDIAEGYSVSREKKESFPLTVTSAQKNPTAFYLCASSTLWNLPGGNEQFFGPGTRLTVL.

The chain carries TRBV5-1 and TRBJ1-2; D unclear. Germline lookup yields CDR1 SGHRS and CDR2 YFSETQ. Trimming shortened V by 1 base and J by 4 bases, and 14 bases separated the two germline ends. The CDR3 has 15 residues. The DNA for the CDR3 is TGCGCCAGCAGCTTGTCACCTCGGGAAACCTATGGCTACACCTTC. This codes for CASSLSPRETYGYTF.

This chain joins TRBV9 and TRBJ1-1, with D uncertain. This CDR3 region has 13 residues. Trimming took off 3 bases at V and 5 bases at J, with 11 bases between the two ends. Germline CDR1 and CDR2: SGDLS and YYNGEE. CDR3 in amino acids: CASSETLRTEAFF. For the CDR3, the DNA is TGTGCCAGCAGCGAGACATTACGGACTGAAGCTTTCTTT.

The V and J genes are TRBV10-3 and TRBJ1-3; no clear D gene. CDR3 length: 11 residues. Germline V gene lookup returns CDR1 ENHRY and CDR2 SYGVKD. V lost 4 bases and J lost 4, with 2 bases in between. The CDR3 protein is CAISAGNTIYF. Written as DNA, the CDR3 is TGTGCCATCAGTGCGGGAAACACCATATATTTT.

The CDR3 sequence: CASSKRQVRDTEAFF. The CDR3 DNA sequence: TGTGCCAGCAGTAAGAGACAGGTTCGGGACACTGAAGCTTTCTTT. The chain links TRBV27 to TRBJ1-1; D perhaps matches TRBD1 (6 bases). Trimming left V 5 bases short and J 3 bases short, with 16 bases between. In germline, CDR1 is MNHEY, CDR2 SMNVEV (reference sequence). CDR3 size: 15 residues.

This chain uses TRBV7-8 with TRBJ2-2; tentative D call: TRBD2 (6 bases). This CDR3 contains 15 residues. CDR1 SGHVS and CDR2 FQNEAQ come from the germline V gene. The V end was cut by 5 bases, the J end by 5 bases, with 15 bases between. The CDR3, as DNA: TGTGCCAGCAGCCACGAACTAGCTGGTACCGGGGAGCTGTTTTTT. This sequence encodes CASSHELAGTGELFF.

This clone has a handful of counts. This sequence joins TRBV7-9 and TRBJ2-5; a weak D match, TRBD2 (5 bases). Germline CDR1 SEHNR, CDR2 FQNEAQ (reference sequence). The CDR3 sequence is 13 residues long. Trimming left V 4 bases short and J 0 bases short, with 6 bases between. This chain's CDR3 is CASSSGYQETQYF. In nucleotides, the CDR3 is TGTGCCAGCAGCTCGGGATACCAAGAGACCCAGTACTTC.

This clone was counted a single time. V and J are TRBV5-1 and TRBJ2-2; D remains ambiguous. Germline V lookup: CDR1 SGHRS, CDR2 YFSETQ. V lost 4 bases and J 2 bases, leaving 15 bases between the germline ends. The CDR3 loop spans 16 amino acids. The chain's CDR3 is CASSPARSTNTGELFF. In DNA, the CDR3 is TGCGCCAGCAGCCCGGCCAGGTCCACAAACACCGGGGAGCTGTTTTTT.

The chain carries TRBV27 and TRBJ2-7, with 8 bases that match TRBD1. This CDR3 is built from 15 residues. J gave up 2 bases and V 0 bases, and 3 bases lay outside the gene matches. The germline CDR1 and CDR2 sequences are MNHEY and SMNVEV (reference sequence). This chain's CDR3 is CASSLSGTGPYEQYF. CDR3 in DNA: TGTGCCAGCAGTTTATCGGGGACAGGCCCCTACGAGCAGTACTTC.

This sequence joins TRBV7-2 and TRBJ2-3, with TRBD2 identical over 7 bases. CDR3 length: 17 amino acids. Germline loops: CDR1 SGHTA, CDR2 FQGNSA. Trimming at V came to 3 bases and at J to 7 bases, leaving 16 bases not matched to a gene. CDR3 amino acids: CASSLVSGLGGSNTQYF. DNA for the CDR3: TGTGCCAGCAGCTTGGTCTCGGGGCTCGGGGGGTCAAATACGCAGTATTTT. Full variable domain (remainder filled in from reference TRBV7-2 and TRBJ2-3): GAGVSQSPSNKVTEKGKDVELRCDPISGHTALYWYRQSLGQGLEFLIYFQGNSAPDKSGLPSDRFSAERTGGSVSTLTIQRTQQEDSAVYLCASSLVSGLGGSNTQYFGPGTRLTVL.

The CDR3 nucleotides are TGTGCCAGCAGCGCGGGACAGGGGAACGGTTCACCCCTCCACTTT. This gives the protein CASSAGQGNGSPLHF. The chain links TRBV7-3 to TRBJ1-6, with 10 nucleotides matching TRBD1. From germline, CDR1 is SGHTA and CDR2 FQGTGA. Losses at the gene ends were 5 bases for V and 9 bases for J; bases not matched to a gene: 7. The length of the CDR3 is 15 residues. The full variable domain, completed using reference TRBV7-3 and TRBJ1-6, is GAGVSQTPSNKVTEKGKYVELRCDPISGHTALYWYRQSLGQGPEFLIYFQGTGAADDSGLPNDRFFAVRPEGSVSTLKIQRTERGDSAVYLCASSAGQGNGSPLHFGNGTRLTVT.

The rearrangement links TRBV7-2 to TRBJ1-2; D not resolved. Trimming cost V 1 base and J 6 bases, with 15 bases left between them. Germline CDR1 reads SGHTA; CDR2 reads FQGNSA. The CDR3 totals 15 residues. CDR3 in amino acids: CASSLVVSNQDGYTF. The CDR3 DNA follows: TGTGCCAGCAGCTTAGTGGTATCGAATCAGGATGGCTACACCTTC.

This clone showed up just a few times. This rearrangement joins TRBV7-2 to TRBJ2-2; 8 bases line up with TRBD1. The V and J ends lost 7 bases and 6 bases, in that order; junction bases with no gene match: 10. CDR3 length equals 15 residues. From germline, CDR1 is SGHTA and CDR2 FQGNSA. DNA for the CDR3: TGTGCCAGCACCAACAGGGGGAGCTTTTCCGGGGAGCTGTTTTTT. This encodes CASTNRGSFSGELFF.